This TCR beta chain was sequenced for a study of cytomegalovirus exposure and HLA in healthy donors (dated by TCRdb to about 2017). For the study in its entirety: According to an earlier analysis of several hundred of the donors, 150 million to 200 million T cells yielded some 110 million unique TCR beta sequences and around 280 Gb of sequence data. To predict cytomegalovirus infection status, the study combined high-throughput TCR immunosequencing, statistical association of individual TCRs with disease status, and machine learning. HLA typing covered class I and class II loci at four-digit resolution. An early release covering approximately 600 HLA-typed donors comprised about 310 gigabases of sequencing data and about 90 million unique TCR sequences. A few DR-DQ haplotypes were treated as single units for association and clustering because of strong linkage in the cohort. Among some 400 genotyped donors of the cohort, an average of roughly 230,000 unique TCR beta nucleotide sequences was sequenced per donor, of which approximately 19% were non-productive. Using immunosequencing, the study profiled T cell repertoires from about 650 subjects and related those repertoires to cytomegalovirus serostatus. Typing coverage varied by locus: 629-630 donors for A, B, C, DRB1 and DQB1; around 560 for DQA1; 600 to 610 for DPA1; roughly 450 for DPB1. In addition to the first cohort of roughly 670 subjects, a separate validation cohort of 120 different subjects was used. Rather than drawing on any new phenotypic data, the later analysis identified candidate immune exposures from TCR beta sequences and the way those sequences occurred across donors. Donor age, sex, ethnicity and CMV serostatus were compiled together with the repertoire data. An earlier analysis of around 640 of the donors used high-throughput TCR beta sequencing to judge whether each TCR beta V gene segment behaved as functional or pseudogenic. Every repertoire in the discovery cohort had been generated on one and the same sequencing platform. The study aimed to test whether cataloging public T cell receptors could reveal signatures of past pathogen exposure. Among the roughly 390 genotyped donors, approximately 82% belonged to the genetic ancestry cluster associated with self-reported Caucasian donors. A later analysis re-analyzed previously published TCR beta repertoires from 600 to 850 donors and added high-resolution HLA genotyping to study TCR occurrence patterns. Genome-wide SNP genotypes for about 65% of the 666 donors were used in a later genetic analysis, which treated that subset as a discovery cohort. The paper as a whole reports these results and caveats: The 87-base-pair reads could not distinguish some IMGT-functional V segments, including TRBV6-2 and TRBV6-3, so those segments were excluded. Compared with the approximately 670-donor mean, donors in an Asian-associated ancestry cluster had fewer N-insertions in productive TCRs, according to a later genetic analysis. Because HLA typing was missing for some donors at each locus, association tests included only the typed subset. When HLA alleles, especially DR and DQ, strongly co-occurred, TCR associations were difficult to assign to individual alleles. In an earlier analysis of about 600 of the donors, most TCR beta V segments appeared in productive rearrangements about 87% or about 30% of the time, broadly matching IMGT annotations. In a later analysis, HLA-associated TCR beta chains showed more clonal expansion and lower generation probabilities than non-associated chains that were equally common. Sequencing depth was assumed to be roughly uniform across donors in the presence/absence analyses, though that assumption may not hold. A cluster of highly shared sequence variants was judged likely to represent a technical artifact of the sequencing pipeline. In vitro tests confirmed that a few of the cytomegalovirus-associated TCR beta chains recognize cytomegalovirus antigens. Several of the top co-occurrence clusters appeared to be linked to parvovirus B19, influenza, CMV and Epstein-Barr virus, according to a later analysis. Correlated functional status among segregating V segments might reflect linkage disequilibrium, but an unknown experimental factor could not be ruled out. A further reported finding was that TCR beta sequences accurately predicted the HLA-A and HLA-B alleles for most subjects in the first cohort. Because counts were too low, roughly 18 rarely observed V segments, including chromosome 9 orphons, were left out of the earlier analysis of 587 of the donors. While some public TCRs were present in many individuals, most TCR sequences turned up only very rarely across donors. V-gene and J-gene trimming of TCR beta chains was associated with a missense DCLRE1C variant in a later genetic analysis, and the association was replicated in an independent cohort. The authors suggested that the approach could potentially be extended to other disease states and immunological phenotypes. In both the original and validation cohorts, the classifier was reported to diagnose cytomegalovirus status with high specificity and sensitivity. In the study, around 150 TCR beta chains were listed as associated with cytomegalovirus. A later analysis associated 16,951 TCR beta sequences with specific HLA alleles at a false discovery rate of 0.05. A later analysis found that TCR association rates varied across HLA loci, with DRB1 alleles showing the most associated TCRs and HLA-C alleles the fewest. Only TCR beta chains were sequenced in this cohort, and the absence of alpha or paired-chain data limited detectable features. In a later analysis, most CMV-associated TCR beta chains were found to appear HLA-restricted, with HLA associations seemingly driven largely by CMV exposure. For the cohort, immune exposure information was limited to CMV serostatus.

Libraries were prepared through the immunoSEQ multiplex PCR assay. A mixture of 60 forward primers for TCR Vbeta segments and 13 reverse primers for TCR Jbeta segments was used in the multiplex PCR. The CDR3 region of rearranged TCR beta genes was amplified from genomic DNA with a multiplex PCR assay. Amplified TCR beta libraries were sequenced as 87-base-pair reads on the Illumina HiSeq System. For the original study's pipeline: In a later analysis, approximately 74 million unique TCR beta chains were counted across the 650 to 750 repertoires, and approximately 9.9 million of these chains were shared by at least two donors. A nearest-neighbor algorithm error-corrected the raw reads and collapsed the reads into unique sequences, merging closely related sequences to remove PCR and sequencing errors. CDR3 sequences were aligned to IMGT reference sequences to assign V, D and J gene segments. Each retained sequence needed at least a six-nucleotide match to both a V gene segment and a J gene segment. Rearrangements were classified as productive when the CDR3 lacked stop codons and remained in frame with V and J, and all other rearrangements were classified as non-productive. CDR3 was defined by IMGT convention, running from the second conserved V-encoded cysteine to the conserved J-encoded phenylalanine. The earlier analysis of about 590 of the donors excluded sequences that lacked an unambiguous match to a single V gene segment. An earlier analysis of 587 of the donors classified V segments as functional when productive rearrangements were above 56.7% and as segregating when the standard deviation between donors was above 5%. A statistical classification framework was built for diagnosing cytomegalovirus status from the catalog of TCR beta chain sequences. In a later analysis, V and J genes were assigned by comparing TCR nucleotide sequences against IMGT/GENE-DB human TR gene sequences. Using the TCRdist pipeline, a later analysis assigned CDR3 sequences along with most-parsimonious VDJ recombination scenarios. In a later analysis, every TCR beta chain was defined by the combination of its CDR3 amino acid sequence and its V-gene family, and reads without a unique V-gene family were dropped. A later analysis removed 592 highly shared, low-generation-probability nucleotide sequences to deal with suspected cross-contamination and a sequencing artifact. For each public chain, a later analysis derived a clonal expansion index from normalized ranks of inferred template counts within each repertoire. A later analysis computed generation probabilities with a VDJ recombination model fitted to out-of-frame rearrangements, and checked the results against IGoR. In a later analysis, hypergeometric tests were used to score TCR-TCR, TCR-HLA and TCR-CMV co-occurrence, with a repertoire-size bias correction applied to TCR pairs. False discovery rates were estimated in a later analysis by permuting HLA or CMV assignments 20 times. In a later analysis, co-occurring TCRs were grouped using DBSCAN, and TCRdist sequence similarity was added for clustering within HLA-allele-positive subsets. Repertoires with fewer than 30,000 or more than 120,000 public chains were left out of co-occurrence clustering, as were four to six repertoires with anomalous nucleotide sharing. Drawn from immuneACCESS, this table holds only the in-frame rearrangements with V and J called that TCRdb kept. Clones are partly lost; checked studies trace under half to an unresolved V gene and leave the rest unexplained. V and J calls plus clone size are reproduced from that table; the DNA served to infer D and trimming. Counted in this sample were fewer than 200,000 clones; less than 90% of them appeared once. The leading ten clones occupy roughly 4.5% of the sample.

The CDR3 numbers 17 residues from cysteine through phenylalanine. Only CDR3 DNA remains: 51 bases, in frame from the first base. V is pruned by 0 bases and J by 3 bases, leaving 8 bases of the junction without a gene match. As for this clone: This receptor's antigen is unknown. It has no much larger one-base neighbor in the sample; base qualities were not kept.

In total, 600 or so healthy bone marrow donors made up the cohort. All cohort members were sampled while nominally healthy, although unrecorded immune exposures were likely present. The donor was CMV seropositive and was included in the group of around 300 seropositive cohort members. A peripheral blood sample was collected from each donor, and TCR beta sequencing was performed on peripheral blood mononuclear cells. The Qiagen DNeasy Blood Extraction Kit was used to extract genomic DNA from the blood cell samples. In this chain, TRBV23-1 is recombined with TRBJ2-1, with 7 bases in between that match TRBD2. TRBV23-1 is an ORF, with its function uncertain. The sequence came from a woman aged 45-59 years in good health and CMV-seropositive. The specimen sequenced was PBMCs. The CDR3 protein sequence reads: CASSQSKREGIYNEQFF. The DNA sequence is as follows: TGCGCCAGCAGTCAATCGAAGCGGGAAGGAATCTACAATGAGCAGTTCTTC.